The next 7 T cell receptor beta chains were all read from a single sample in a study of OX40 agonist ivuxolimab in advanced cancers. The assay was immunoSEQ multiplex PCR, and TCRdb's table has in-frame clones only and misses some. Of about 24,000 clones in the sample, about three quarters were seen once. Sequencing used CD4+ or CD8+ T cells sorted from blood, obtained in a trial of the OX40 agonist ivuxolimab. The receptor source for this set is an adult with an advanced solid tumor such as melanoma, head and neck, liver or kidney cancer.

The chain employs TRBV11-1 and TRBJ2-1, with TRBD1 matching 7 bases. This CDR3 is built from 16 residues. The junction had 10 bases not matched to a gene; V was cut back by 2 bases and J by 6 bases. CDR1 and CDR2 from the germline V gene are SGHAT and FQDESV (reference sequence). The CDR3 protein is CASSLKGRTGVNEQFF. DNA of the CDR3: TGTGCCAGCAGCTTAAAGGGTCGAACAGGGGTCAATGAGCAGTTCTTC. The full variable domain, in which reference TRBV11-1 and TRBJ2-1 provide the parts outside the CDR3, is EAEVAQSPRYKITEKSQAVAFWCDPISGHATLYWYRQILGQGPELLVQFQDESVVDDSQLPKDRFSAERLKGVDSTLKIQPAELGDSAMYLCASSLKGRTGVNEQFFGPGTRLTVL.

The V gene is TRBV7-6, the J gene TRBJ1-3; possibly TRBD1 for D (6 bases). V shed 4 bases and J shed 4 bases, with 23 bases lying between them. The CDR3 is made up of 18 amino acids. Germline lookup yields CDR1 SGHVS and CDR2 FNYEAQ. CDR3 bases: TGTGCCAGCAGCTCCAGCGTTTGGGGGCAAAAACCCGGAAACACCATATATTTT. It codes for CASSSSVWGQKPGNTIYF.

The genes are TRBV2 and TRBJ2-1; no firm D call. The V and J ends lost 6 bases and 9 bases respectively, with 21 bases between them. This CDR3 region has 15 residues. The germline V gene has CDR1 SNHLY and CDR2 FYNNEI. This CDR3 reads CASSSSPVLGSEQFF. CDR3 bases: TGTGCCAGCAGCAGTAGCCCGGTTTTGGGCAGTGAGCAGTTCTTC.

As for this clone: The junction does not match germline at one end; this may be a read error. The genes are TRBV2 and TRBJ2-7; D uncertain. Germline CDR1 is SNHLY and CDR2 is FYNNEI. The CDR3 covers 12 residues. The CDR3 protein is CASSEGALFGSF. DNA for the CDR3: TGTGCCAGCAGTGAAGGGGCACTTTTTGGATCATTC.

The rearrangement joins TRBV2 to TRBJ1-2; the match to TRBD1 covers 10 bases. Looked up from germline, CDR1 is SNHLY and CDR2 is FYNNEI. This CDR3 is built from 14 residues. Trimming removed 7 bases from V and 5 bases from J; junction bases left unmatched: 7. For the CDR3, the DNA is TGTGCCAGCATAAGACAGGGGGCTCCATATGGCTACACCTTC. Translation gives CASIRQGAPYGYTF. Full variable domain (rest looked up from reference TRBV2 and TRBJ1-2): EPEVTQTPSHQVTQMGQEVILRCVPISNHLYFYWYRQILGQKVEFLVSFYNNEISEKSEIFDDQFSVERPDGSNFTLKIRSTKLEDSAMYFCASIRQGAPYGYTFGSGTRLTVV.

CDR3 protein: CATSVGGSYEQYF. CDR3 sequence (DNA): TGTGCCACCTCGGTTGGGGGTAGCTACGAGCAGTACTTC. This chain uses TRBV7-2 with TRBJ2-7; D tentatively fits TRBD1 or TRBD2 (5 bases each). The germline V gene has CDR1 SGHTA and CDR2 FQGNSA. This CDR3 region has 13 residues. V was clipped by 10 bases and J by 3 bases, with 16 bases between them.

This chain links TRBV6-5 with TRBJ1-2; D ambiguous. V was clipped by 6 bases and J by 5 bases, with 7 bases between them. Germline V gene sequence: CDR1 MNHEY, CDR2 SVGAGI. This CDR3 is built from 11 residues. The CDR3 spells CASRTLYGYTF. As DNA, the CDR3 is TGTGCCAGCAGGACCTTATATGGCTACACCTTC.